Listed below are T cell receptor beta chains from one sample, sequenced in a study of blood T cell repertoires in COVID-19. The method was immunoSEQ multiplex PCR; TCRdb's version includes in-frame clones alone and lacks a portion of them. This table has 470,000 or so clones, approximately 85% appearing once. The specimen was peripheral blood. These receptors were obtained from a human donor in a cohort sampled during active COVID-19. Both conserved end residues are trimmed from each CDR3. The order of the fields is V gene, CDR3 protein.

TRBV6-1 ASSEGAGAHYGYT
TRBV3-1/TRBV3-2 ASSRDWGNREQY
TRBV19 ASSRGTSGRPSYNEQF
TRBV7-2 ASSLGGGGNQPQH
TRBV28 ACTTGQFYEQY
TRBV29-1 SVMKAGYEAF
TRBV5-1 ASRATGNYEQY
TRBV10-3 AISESIGGTEAF
TRBV10-3 AISGTSGNRSPSTDTQY
TRBV7-3 ASSQRGIGELF
TRBV28 ASSPGQWNTEAF
TRBV27 ASRGSGTGEYEQY
TRBV29-1 SVRDREGYT
TRBV27 ASSGTSGRHYEQY
TRBV4-1 ASSHPFRLQGDATNEKLF
TRBV5-1 ASSFTGGEIGYT
TRBV5-4 ASRQERGGTTSGTFGQF
TRBV30 AWSGGTGVKMNTEAF
TRBV9 ASSVGAANQPQH
TRBV12-3/TRBV12-4 ASSLTVNTEAF
TRBV5-1 ASSEVEGTEAF
TRBV19 ASSLAGQRIYEQY
TRBV7-2 ASSLSRDFHNEQF
TRBV2 ASSEWEAYEQY
TRBV7-2 ASSPGGPYTGELF
TRBV6-6 ASSYGRGYEQY
TRBV24-1 AKKGGSQPQH
TRBV6-5 ASSYPSDNYGYT
TRBV11-3 ASSSTRNTGELF